Listed below are T cell receptor beta chains from one sample, sequenced in a study of vaccination effects on CD4 cells after COVID-19. No antigens are known for them. TCRdb keeps only in-frame clones here, not all; method: immunoSEQ multiplex PCR. This sample has some 40,000 clones, with roughly 74% found just once. Specimen: CD4+ T cells from PBMCs cultured without peptide, collected before COVID-19 vaccination. These receptors were obtained from a human donor who received a COVID-19 vaccine. The CDR3 runs from the conserved cysteine through the conserved F or W. The D gene is left open where the match is weak. Not every row has a clone size; where given, it reads once, few, many or a size class.

v_call,d_call,clone_size,j_call,cdr3_aa,cdr3_nt
TRBV2,-,once,TRBJ1-2,CASKYRGDYGYTF,TGTGCCAGCAAGTATAGGGGGGATTATGGCTACACCTTC
TRBV4-3,-,-,TRBJ1-4,CASSQGVFNEKLFF,TGCGCCAGCAGCCAAGGCGTCTTCAATGAAAAACTGTTTTTT
TRBV2,-,-,TRBJ2-3,CASRIVDSPGFSDTQYF,TGTGCCAGCAGGATAGTGGACAGCCCGGGCTTTTCAGATACGCAGTATTTT
TRBV12-5,-,-,TRBJ2-1,CASAMKRAPRMEQFF,TGTGCTAGTGCCATGAAACGGGCCCCCCGGATGGAGCAGTTCTTC
TRBV20-1,-,-,TRBJ1-2,CSARGIGWVF,TGCAGTGCTAGAGGGATCGGTTGGGTCTTC
TRBV7-2,TRBD1,-,TRBJ1-2,CASSSLGQGNYGYTF,TGTGCCAGCAGCTCCCTGGGACAGGGAAACTATGGCTACACCTTC
TRBV6-5,TRBD1,-,TRBJ1-5,CASSRGQGNQPQHF,TGTGCCAGCAGTCGGGGACAGGGCAATCAGCCCCAGCATTTT
TRBV11-2,TRBD2,once,TRBJ2-1,CASSLLLAGGPIEQFF,TGTGCCAGCAGCTTACTACTAGCGGGAGGCCCCATTGAGCAGTTCTTC
TRBV6-1,-,-,TRBJ1-4,CASSEWGTNEKLFF,TGTGCCAGCAGTGAATGGGGAACTAATGAAAAACTGTTTTTT
TRBV12-3/TRBV12-4,TRBD1,-,TRBJ1-3,CASSPDRGTIYF,TGTGCCAGCAGTCCTGACAGGGGCACCATATATTTT
TRBV2,TRBD1,-,TRBJ1-4,CASSFYSGTGSEKLFF,TGTGCCAGCAGTTTTTATTCCGGGACAGGGTCTGAAAAACTGTTTTTT
TRBV28,TRBD2,-,TRBJ2-7,CASSLDLGGSPEQYF,TGTGCCAGCAGTTTAGATCTCGGCGGGAGCCCCGAGCAGTACTTC
TRBV30,TRBD2,-,TRBJ2-5,CAWSSYLTSGRPATQYF,TGTGCCTGGAGTTCCTACTTGACTAGCGGTAGACCGGCGACCCAGTACTTC
TRBV10-3,-,-,TRBJ2-2,CAIRPTSNTGELFF,TGTGCCATCAGGCCAACTTCGAACACCGGGGAGCTGTTTTTT
TRBV28,-,once,TRBJ1-2,CASSLWRGRLDHYNYGYTF,TGTGCCAGCAGTTTATGGCGCGGACGGCTAGACCACTACAACTATGGCTACACCTTC
TRBV6-5,-,-,TRBJ1-1,CASSLDKMNTEAFF,TGTGCCAGCAGCCTTGACAAAATGAACACTGAAGCTTTCTTT
TRBV9,-,-,TRBJ2-7,CASSLTPGSYEQYF,TGTGCCAGCAGCCTCACCCCAGGGTCCTACGAGCAGTACTTC
TRBV5-1,TRBD1,-,TRBJ1-6,CASSFTGDLSPLHF,TGCGCCAGCAGCTTCACAGGGGATCTATCACCCCTCCACTTT
TRBV5-8,-,-,TRBJ2-2,CASSLVLGSYGREAGELFF,TGTGCCAGCAGCTTGGTATTGGGGTCGTATGGCAGGGAAGCCGGGGAGCTGTTTTTT
TRBV5-1,-,-,TRBJ1-1,CASSARRDTEAFF,TGCGCCAGCAGCGCCCGGAGGGACACTGAAGCTTTCTTT
TRBV5-1,TRBD2,few,TRBJ2-7,CASSNGLAGNPSGEQYF,TGCGCCAGCAGCAACGGACTAGCGGGGAACCCCTCGGGCGAGCAGTACTTC
TRBV3-1/TRBV3-2,-,-,TRBJ1-1,CASAAASGTEAFF,TGTGCCAGCGCGGCGGCATCGGGCACTGAAGCTTTCTTT
TRBV2,-,-,TRBJ1-2,CASSDLLWGGYTF,TGTGCCAGCAGTGATCTGCTATGGGGGGGCTACACCTTC
TRBV2,TRBD1,few,TRBJ1-6,CASSRTGSYNSPLHF,TGTGCCAGCAGTCGGACAGGTTCCTATAATTCACCCCTCCACTTT
TRBV7-2,TRBD1,-,TRBJ2-1,CASSLGTGRNLQYNEQFF,TGTGCCAGCAGCTTAGGGACAGGGAGAAATCTACAATACAATGAGCAGTTCTTC
TRBV9,-,-,TRBJ2-7,CASSVEPGKGHEQYF,TGTGCCAGCAGCGTAGAACCAGGCAAGGGCCACGAGCAGTACTTC
TRBV28,TRBD1,-,TRBJ1-5,CASSRVIRDRGNQPQHF,TGTGCCAGCAGTCGGGTAATCCGGGACAGGGGTAATCAGCCCCAGCATTTT
TRBV6-5,-,-,TRBJ2-7,CASSSHHEQYF,TGTGCCAGCAGTTCCCACCACGAGCAGTACTTC
TRBV5-1,TRBD2,-,TRBJ2-7,CASRRLAGGRSEQYF,TGCGCCAGCAGACGTCTAGCGGGGGGGCGGAGCGAGCAGTACTTC
TRBV2,-,-,TRBJ1-4,CASSVLGATNEKLFF,TGTGCCAGCAGTGTACTCGGTGCAACTAATGAAAAACTGTTTTTT
TRBV18,TRBD1,-,TRBJ2-1,CASSPRVRGSYNEQFF,TGTGCCAGCTCACCACGCGTCAGGGGGTCCTACAATGAGCAGTTCTTC
TRBV5-4,TRBD1,-,TRBJ2-1,CASSSKTGDNEQFF,TGTGCCAGCAGCTCCAAAACAGGGGACAATGAGCAGTTCTTC
TRBV2,-,-,TRBJ2-5,CASRTDQETQYF,TGTGCCAGCAGGACAGACCAAGAGACCCAGTACTTC
TRBV3-1/TRBV3-2,TRBD1,-,TRBJ1-3,CASSPDRGSGNTIYF,TGTGCCAGCAGCCCCGACAGGGGCTCTGGAAACACCATATATTTT
TRBV7-2,TRBD2,-,TRBJ2-3,CASSWRSGVTDTQYF,TGTGCCAGCAGCTGGCGGAGCGGGGTCACAGATACGCAGTATTTT
TRBV28,-,-,TRBJ1-2,CASSPRRGRARGGYTF,TGTGCCAGCAGCCCCCGGCGTGGGAGGGCCCGAGGAGGCTACACCTTC